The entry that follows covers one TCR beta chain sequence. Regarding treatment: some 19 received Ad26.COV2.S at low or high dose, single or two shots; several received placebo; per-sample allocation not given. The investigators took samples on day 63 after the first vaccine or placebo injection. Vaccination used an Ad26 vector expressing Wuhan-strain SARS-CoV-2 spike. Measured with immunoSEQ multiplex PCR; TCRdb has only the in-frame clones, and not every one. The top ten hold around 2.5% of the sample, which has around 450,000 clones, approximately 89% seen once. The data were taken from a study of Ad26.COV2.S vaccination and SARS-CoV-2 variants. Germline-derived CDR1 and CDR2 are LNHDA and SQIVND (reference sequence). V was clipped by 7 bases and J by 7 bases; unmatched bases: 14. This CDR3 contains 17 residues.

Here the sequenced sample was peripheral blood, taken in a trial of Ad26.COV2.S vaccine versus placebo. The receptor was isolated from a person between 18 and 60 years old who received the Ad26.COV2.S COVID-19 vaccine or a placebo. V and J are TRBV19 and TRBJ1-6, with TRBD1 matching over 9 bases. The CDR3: CASNESPGQGENSPLHF. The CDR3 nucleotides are TGTGCCAGTAACGAATCACCGGGACAGGGAGAGAATTCACCCCTCCACTTT.